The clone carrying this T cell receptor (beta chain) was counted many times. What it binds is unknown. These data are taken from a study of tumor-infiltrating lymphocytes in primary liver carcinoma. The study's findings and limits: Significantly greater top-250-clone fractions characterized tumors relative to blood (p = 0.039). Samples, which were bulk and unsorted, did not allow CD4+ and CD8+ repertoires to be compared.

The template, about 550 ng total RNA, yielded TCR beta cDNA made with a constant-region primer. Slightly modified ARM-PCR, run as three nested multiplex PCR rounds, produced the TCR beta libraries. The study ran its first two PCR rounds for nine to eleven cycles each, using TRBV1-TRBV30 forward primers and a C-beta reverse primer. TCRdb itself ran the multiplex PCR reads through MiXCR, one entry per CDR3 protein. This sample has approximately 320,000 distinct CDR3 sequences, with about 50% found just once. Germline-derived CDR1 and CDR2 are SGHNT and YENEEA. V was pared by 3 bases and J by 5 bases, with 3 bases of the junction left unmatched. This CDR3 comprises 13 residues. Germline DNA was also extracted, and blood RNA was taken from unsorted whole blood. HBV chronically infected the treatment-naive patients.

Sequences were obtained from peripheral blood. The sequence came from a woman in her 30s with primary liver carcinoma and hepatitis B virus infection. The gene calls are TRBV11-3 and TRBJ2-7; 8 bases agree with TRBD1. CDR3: CASSLTGEDEQYF. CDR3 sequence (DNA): TGTGCCAGCAGCTTGACAGGGGAGGACGAGCAGTACTTC.